Detailed here is one TCR beta chain. The data stem from a study of blood T cell repertoires in COVID-19. Turning to the study itself: The samples span acute and convalescent COVID-19 from the United States, Italy and Spain.

Looked up from germline, CDR1 is LGHDT and CDR2 is YNNKEL (reference sequence). This CDR3 has 14 amino acids. V was cut by 4 bases and J by 4 bases, with 13 bases left in between. The authors' processing: Estimated nucleated cell counts came from reference gene primer amplification. The method was immunoSEQ multiplex PCR; TCRdb's version includes in-frame clones alone and lacks a portion of them. The DNA gave D and trimming, while V, J and clone size come from that table. Of some 490,000 clones listed, 88% are singletons. Sequenced sample: PBMCs or T cells enriched from blood (not recorded which). The receptor was derived from a woman aged 55-69 years who had recovered from COVID-19. The chain couples TRBV3-1 (or the pseudogene TRBV3-2) to TRBJ1-2; D not resolved. The CDR3 sequence is CASSLPGIGYGYTF. The CDR3 coding sequence is TGTGCCAGCAGCCTCCCGGGGATAGGCTATGGCTACACCTTC.